Following are 2 T cell receptor beta chains from one sample sequenced in a study of T cell repertoires in cytomegalovirus infection. Antigens for these TCRs are unknown. MiXCR, run by TCRdb on the reads, gives a single entry per CDR3 protein. Among some 920,000 distinct CDR3 sequences listed, roughly 30% were seen once. Sample: cultured CD8+ T cells from PBMCs, taken from culture after CMV antigen stimulation. The receptors come from a human donor in good health (CMV status not recorded). Some clones in this sample may be carry-over from other donors' samples.

V usage is TRBV6-8 and J usage is TRBJ1-2; D is perhaps TRBD1 (5 bases). The CDR3 extends over 17 amino acids. Germline V lookup: CDR1 MNHGY, CDR2 SAAAGT. Trimming cost V 2 bases and J 1 base, with 17 bases left between them. The CDR3, as DNA: TGTGCCAGCAGTTACATAGGGGCCCGCCAACATAACTATGGCTACACCTTC. Encoded protein: CASSYIGARQHNYGYTF.

This clonotype has a handful of counts. The chain links TRBV7-9 to TRBJ2-3; TRBD1 matches 8 bases. V lost 1 base, J lost 10 bases, and 10 bases stayed unmatched. CDR1 is SEHNR, CDR2 FQNEAQ, per germline (reference sequence). This CDR3 spans 15 amino acids. CDR3 DNA: TGTGCCAGCAGCTTAGGACAGGGGCTAGGGTTCGCGCAGTATTTT. Protein: CASSLGQGLGFAQYF.